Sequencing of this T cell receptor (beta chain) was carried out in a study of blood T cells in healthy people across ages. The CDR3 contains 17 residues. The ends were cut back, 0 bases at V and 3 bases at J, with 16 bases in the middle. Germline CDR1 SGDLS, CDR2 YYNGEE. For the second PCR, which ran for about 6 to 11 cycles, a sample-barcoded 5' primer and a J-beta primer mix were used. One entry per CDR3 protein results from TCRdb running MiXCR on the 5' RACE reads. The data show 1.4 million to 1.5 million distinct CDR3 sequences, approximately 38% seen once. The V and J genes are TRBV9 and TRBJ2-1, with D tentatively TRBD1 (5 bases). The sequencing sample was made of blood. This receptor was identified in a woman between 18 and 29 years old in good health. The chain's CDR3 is CASSVDGSRTFYNEQFF. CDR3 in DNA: TGTGCCAGCAGCGTAGATGGTAGCCGGACATTCTACAATGAGCAGTTCTTC.